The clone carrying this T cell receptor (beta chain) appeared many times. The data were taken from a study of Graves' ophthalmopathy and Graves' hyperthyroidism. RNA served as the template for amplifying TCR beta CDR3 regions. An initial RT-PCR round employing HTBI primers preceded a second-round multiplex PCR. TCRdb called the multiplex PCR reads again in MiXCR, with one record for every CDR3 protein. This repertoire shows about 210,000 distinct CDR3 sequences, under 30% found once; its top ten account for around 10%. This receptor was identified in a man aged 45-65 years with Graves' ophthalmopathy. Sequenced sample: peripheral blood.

The CDR3 coding sequence is TGTGCCAGCAGCAGTCGACTAGCGGGAGGCACGCCGGTAGAGACCCAGTACTTC. Translating gives CASSSRLAGGTPVETQYF. The chain employs TRBV7-2 and TRBJ2-5; 13 bases match TRBD2. With V trimmed by 5 bases and J by 4 bases, 13 bases remained unmatched. The CDR3 extends over 18 amino acids. CDR1 SGHTA and CDR2 FQGNSA come from the germline V gene.